One and the same sample provided the 5 T cell receptor beta chains below, sequenced in a study of blood T cell repertoires in COVID-19. Libraries were prepared by immunoSEQ multiplex PCR; TCRdb keeps only in-frame clonotypes and omits some of them. Among about 52,000 clones listed, more than 75% were seen once. The sequencing sample was made of peripheral blood. Receptors originate from a human donor with active COVID-19. The donor label of this sample is uncertain.

V usage is TRBV19 and J usage is TRBJ1-2, with D possibly being TRBD1 (5 bases). The V end lost 5 bases, the J end lost 4 bases, and 11 bases lay between the germline ends. The germline V gene has CDR1 LNHDA and CDR2 SQIVND (reference sequence). This CDR3 region has 13 residues. CDR3 DNA sequence: TGTGCCAGTAGTGGAGACAGCTTCTATGGCTACACCTTC. Its protein is CASSGDSFYGYTF.

The rearrangement uses TRBV29-1 and TRBJ2-5; 9 positions agree with TRBD2. The V gene end was trimmed by 3 bases and the J gene end by 5 bases; junction bases not matched to a gene: 13. Germline V gives CDR1 SQVTM, CDR2 ANQGSEA. This CDR3 region has 16 residues. CDR3 residues: CSVEGRPGLALETQYF. The CDR3 nucleotides read TGCAGCGTTGAGGGGCGACCGGGACTAGCATTGGAGACCCAGTACTTC.

This clone was seen a few times. Different DNA sequences within this sample yield the same CDR3. The chain employs TRBV20-1 and TRBJ1-2; D remains unclear. Germline values: CDR1 DFQATT, CDR2 SNEGSKA (reference sequence). Trimming stripped 3 bases from V and 8 bases from J, with 7 bases between. CDR3 length: 10 residues. CDR3 sequence (DNA): TGCAGTGCTAGCCCTGGCGGCTACACCTTC. This gives the protein CSASPGGYTF.

The V gene is TRBV5-6, the J gene TRBJ2-5; D might be TRBD2 (5 bases). V was cut by 5 bases and J by 9 bases, with 17 bases left in between. The CDR3 is 13 residues long. Germline V CDR1 and CDR2: SGHDT, YYEEEE. CDR3 nucleotide sequence: TGTGCCAGCAGTTCCGAGCGGCGTGAGGCCCAGTACTTC. This codes for CASSSERREAQYF.

The gene calls are TRBV19 and TRBJ1-6; D is ambiguous. This CDR3 comprises 14 residues. V was trimmed by 1 base and J by 7 bases, leaving 8 bases between them. In germline, CDR1 is LNHDA, CDR2 SQIVND (reference sequence). CDR3 sequence: CASSIVGRNSPLHF. The CDR3 nucleotides are TGTGCCAGTAGTATAGTTGGCAGAAATTCACCCCTCCACTTT.